Listed below are T cell receptor beta chains from one sample, sequenced in a study of Ad26.COV2.S vaccination and SARS-CoV-2 variants. Sequencing used immunoSEQ multiplex PCR; TCRdb keeps in-frame clones, though not all of them. In the table there are about 260,000 clones, around nine tenths of which are singletons. Sequenced material: peripheral blood, taken in a trial of Ad26.COV2.S vaccine versus placebo. The receptors were gathered from a person aged 18 to 65 who received the Ad26.COV2.S COVID-19 vaccine or a placebo. The CDR3 runs from the conserved cysteine through the conserved F or W. The order of the fields is V gene, clone size, J gene, CDR3 protein. Some rows have no size entry. The others give once, few or many, or a class for an expanded clone.

TRBV7-3	NA	TRBJ2-1	CASSLIAGTTYNEQFF
TRBV10-3	once	TRBJ2-2	CAISEGSGELFF
TRBV19	NA	TRBJ1-1	CASSIGTHTEAFF
TRBV24-1	NA	TRBJ2-1	CATSEPLATRVGNEQFF
TRBV7-2	NA	TRBJ2-6	CASSPQGARTGANVLTF
TRBV10-1	NA	TRBJ2-5	CASSESPRQETQYF
TRBV3-1/TRBV3-2	NA	TRBJ2-3	CASSQLSTDTQYF
TRBV6-5	NA	TRBJ1-2	CASSYQGGTNYGYTF
TRBV3-1/TRBV3-2	once	TRBJ2-6	CASSKSRAGGSLGANVLTF
TRBV2	few	TRBJ1-2	CASSSSGLRGYTF
TRBV24-1	NA	TRBJ2-1	CAASSSGAGTRYNEQFF
TRBV19	once	TRBJ2-2	CASSTTGSHGELFF
TRBV7-9	NA	TRBJ1-2	CASSSGAYGYTF
TRBV5-1	NA	TRBJ2-7	CASSIRGGTSFSYEQYF
TRBV19	NA	TRBJ2-7	CASSAAGQGYEQYF
TRBV9	NA	TRBJ2-3	CASSPSGGGTDTQYF
TRBV7-8	once	TRBJ2-1	CASSLARQVSPYNEQFF
TRBV3-1/TRBV3-2	NA	TRBJ2-1	CASSQDWWEAGGPNEQFF
TRBV4-1	once	TRBJ1-2	CASSQWPGQGDYGYTF
TRBV19	NA	TRBJ1-1	CASTLGQANTEAFF
TRBV10-1	NA	TRBJ2-2	CASRVDGDTGELFF
TRBV5-5	NA	TRBJ2-5	CASSPGGLFETQYF
TRBV30	NA	TRBJ1-1	CAWTNGQGRVGNTEAFF
TRBV30	NA	TRBJ1-1	CAWSFGRVIRDTEAFF
TRBV4-2	NA	TRBJ1-1	CASSQETAQANTEAFF
TRBV7-9	few	TRBJ1-4	CASRTASPNEKLFF
TRBV7-8	NA	TRBJ2-1	CASSFQGSYNEQFF
TRBV7-2	once	TRBJ2-5	CASSSAGAQETQYF